The rows below give T cell receptor beta chains drawn from one sample of a study of blood T cell repertoires in COVID-19. This table comes from immunoSEQ multiplex PCR, and its TCRdb copy is limited to in-frame clones, with some not included. The sample consists of fewer than 300,000 clones, roughly 90% of them appearing once. The sequencing sample was made of PBMCs or T cells enriched from blood (not recorded which). Receptors originate from a man between 40 and 49 years old who had recovered from COVID-19. CDR3s include the opening cysteine and the closing phenylalanine or tryptophan. The order of the fields is J gene, clone size, D gene, V gene, CDR3 protein, CDR3 DNA. D genes are given only for firm matches. Not all rows give a size; the values are once, few, many and, for expanded clones, a class.

TRBJ2-1 | - | TRBD2 | TRBV14 | CASSFRGLAGNEQFF | TGTGCCAGCAGCTTCCGGGGACTAGCGGGAAATGAGCAGTTCTTC
TRBJ1-3 | once | TRBD1 | TRBV6-5 | CASTYQGAGSGNTIYF | TGTGCCAGCACTTACCAGGGGGCTGGTTCTGGAAACACCATATATTTT
TRBJ1-5 | once | TRBD1 | TRBV19 | CATRGGTGMFRGNQPQHF | TGTGCCACTCGGGGGGGGACAGGGATGTTTCGAGGCAATCAGCCCCAGCATTTT
TRBJ1-1 | few | - | TRBV5-4 | CASSSLGAGTEAFF | TGTGCCAGCAGCTCCTTGGGGGCAGGGACTGAAGCTTTCTTT
TRBJ2-1 | - | - | TRBV10-3 | CAISESVPGHNEQFF | TGTGCCATCAGTGAGTCTGTTCCAGGTCACAATGAGCAGTTCTTC
TRBJ2-5 | once | - | TRBV11-3 | CASSLGGETQETQYF | TGTGCCAGCAGCTTAGGGGGGGAAACACAAGAGACCCAGTACTTC
TRBJ1-1 | - | - | TRBV11-2 | CASSQIMGRDTEAFF | TGTGCCAGCAGTCAAATAATGGGTCGGGACACTGAAGCTTTCTTT
TRBJ1-4 | once | - | TRBV4-1 | CASSQGAQGWGEKLFF | TGCGCCAGCAGCCAAGGGGCACAGGGATGGGGGGAAAAACTGTTTTTT
TRBJ2-5 | - | TRBD1 | TRBV27 | CASREHRQGAPQETQYF | TGTGCCAGCAGAGAGCATCGACAGGGGGCTCCACAAGAGACCCAGTACTTC
TRBJ1-4 | few | - | TRBV2 | CASKRDTPNEKLFF | TGTGCCAGCAAAAGGGACACCCCTAATGAAAAACTGTTTTTT
TRBJ1-1 | - | TRBD1 | TRBV5-1 | CASSPRGQGAIMNTEAFF | TGCGCCAGCAGCCCCCGGGGACAGGGGGCAATAATGAACACTGAAGCTTTCTTT
TRBJ2-3 | once | TRBD2 | TRBV9 | CASSGTRTSGTDTQYF | TGTGCCAGCAGCGGAACGAGAACTAGCGGGACAGATACGCAGTATTTT
TRBJ1-1 | few | - | TRBV7-9 | CASNPGITEAFF | TGTGCCAGCAACCCAGGTATCACTGAAGCTTTCTTT
TRBJ2-1 | - | TRBD1 | TRBV5-1 | CASSLGITTGQGAYEQFF | TGCGCCAGCAGCTTGGGGATAACAACGGGACAGGGGGCATATGAGCAGTTCTTC
TRBJ2-5 | - | - | TRBV4-2 | CASSQAGGAVQETQYF | TGTGCCAGCAGCCAAGCGGGGGGCGCAGTACAAGAGACCCAGTACTTC
TRBJ1-5 | - | TRBD1 | TRBV7-9 | CASSDDRAPNQPQHF | TGTGCCAGCAGTGACGACAGGGCCCCCAATCAGCCCCAGCATTTT
TRBJ2-5 | - | TRBD1 | TRBV9 | CASSQNDRGGQETQYF | TGTGCCAGCAGCCAAAACGACAGGGGGGGACAAGAGACCCAGTACTTC
TRBJ1-6 | - | - | TRBV21-1 | CASSKENRRRFGNLICTTPLHF | TGTGCCAGCAGCAAAGAGAACCGCCGGAGGTTCGGAAACCTTATTTGTACGACACCCCTCCACTTT
TRBJ2-3 | - | TRBD1 | TRBV29-1 | CSVKRQGGTDTQYF | TGCAGCGTGAAAAGACAGGGCGGCACAGATACGCAGTATTTT
TRBJ2-3 | - | - | TRBV12-2 | CASRPPSDRDTDTQYF | TGTGCAAGTCGCCCACCCTCAGACAGGGACACAGATACGCAGTATTTT
TRBJ1-4 | - | - | TRBV25-1 | CASAARGVNEKLFF | TGTGCCAGCGCAGCGCGGGGAGTTAATGAAAAACTGTTTTTT
TRBJ2-1 | - | - | TRBV11-3 | CASSLNFGQFF | TGTGCCAGCAGCTTGAATTTCGGGCAGTTCTTC
TRBJ1-4 | - | TRBD1 | TRBV27 | CASSARDRGDEKLFF | TGTGCCAGCAGTGCCCGGGACAGGGGGGATGAAAAACTGTTTTTT